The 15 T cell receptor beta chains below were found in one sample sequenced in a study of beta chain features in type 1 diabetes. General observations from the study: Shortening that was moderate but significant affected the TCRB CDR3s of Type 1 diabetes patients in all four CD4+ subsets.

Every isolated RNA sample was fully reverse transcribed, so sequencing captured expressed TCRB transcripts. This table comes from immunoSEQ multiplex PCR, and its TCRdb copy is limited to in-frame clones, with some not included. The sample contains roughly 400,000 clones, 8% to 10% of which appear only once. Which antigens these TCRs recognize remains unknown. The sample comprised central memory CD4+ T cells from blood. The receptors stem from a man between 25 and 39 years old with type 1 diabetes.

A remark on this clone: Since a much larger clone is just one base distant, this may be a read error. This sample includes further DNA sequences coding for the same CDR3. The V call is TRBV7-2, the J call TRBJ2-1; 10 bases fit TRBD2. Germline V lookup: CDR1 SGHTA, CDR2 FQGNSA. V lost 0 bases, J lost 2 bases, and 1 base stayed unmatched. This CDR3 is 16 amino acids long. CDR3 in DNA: TGTGCCAGCAGCTTAGCACTAGCGGGAACCTACAATGAGCAGTTCTTC. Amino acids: CASSLALAGTYNEQFF.

In nucleotides, the CDR3 is TGTGCCAGCAATTATCCCGGGACACGACTTGAAGCTTTCTTT. It specifies CASNYPGTRLEAFF. This chain connects TRBV28 to TRBJ1-1; a weak D match, TRBD1 (6 bases). The germline gives CDR1 MDHEN, CDR2 SYDVKM. This CDR3 is built from 14 residues. The V gene lost 7 bases and the J gene lost 7 bases, with 19 bases spanning the gap.

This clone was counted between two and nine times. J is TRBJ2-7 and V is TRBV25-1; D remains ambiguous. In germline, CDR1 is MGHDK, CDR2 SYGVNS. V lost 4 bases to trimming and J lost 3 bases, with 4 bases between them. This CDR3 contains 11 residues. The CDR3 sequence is CASSANYEQYF. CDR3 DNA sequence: TGTGCCAGCAGTGCCAACTACGAGCAGTACTTC.

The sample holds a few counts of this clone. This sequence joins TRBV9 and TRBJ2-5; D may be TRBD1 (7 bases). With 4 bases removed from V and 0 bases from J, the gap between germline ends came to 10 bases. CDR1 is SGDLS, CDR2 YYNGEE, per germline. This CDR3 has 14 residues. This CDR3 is CASSSGGYQETQYF. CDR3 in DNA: TGTGCCAGCAGCTCAGGGGGGTACCAAGAGACCCAGTACTTC.

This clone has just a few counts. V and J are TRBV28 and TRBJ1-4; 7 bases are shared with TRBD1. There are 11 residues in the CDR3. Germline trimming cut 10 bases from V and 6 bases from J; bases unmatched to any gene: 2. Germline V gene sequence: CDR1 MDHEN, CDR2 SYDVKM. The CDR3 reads CATQGYEKLFF. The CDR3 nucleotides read TGTGCCACACAGGGGTATGAAAAACTGTTTTTT.

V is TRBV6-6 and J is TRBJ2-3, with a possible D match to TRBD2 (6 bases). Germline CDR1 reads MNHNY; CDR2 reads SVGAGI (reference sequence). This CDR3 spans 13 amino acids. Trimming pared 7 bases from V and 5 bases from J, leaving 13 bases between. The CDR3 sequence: CASIAAGKDTQYF. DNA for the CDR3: TGTGCCAGCATAGCGGCGGGGAAAGATACGCAGTATTTT.

The chain's CDR3 is CASEGAPMNTEAFF. CDR3 in DNA: TGTGCCAGTGAGGGGGCGCCCATGAACACTGAAGCTTTCTTT. The rearrangement uses TRBV19 and TRBJ1-1; 7 nucleotides align to TRBD1. The CDR3 totals 14 residues. Germline trimming cut 8 bases from V and 0 bases from J; bases unmatched to any gene: 6. Per germline, CDR1 LNHDA and CDR2 SQIVND (reference sequence).

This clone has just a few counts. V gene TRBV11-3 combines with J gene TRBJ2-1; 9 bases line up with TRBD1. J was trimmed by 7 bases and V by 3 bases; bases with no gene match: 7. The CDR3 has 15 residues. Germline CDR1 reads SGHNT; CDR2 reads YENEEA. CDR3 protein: CASSLRQGGENEQFF. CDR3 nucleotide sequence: TGTGCCAGCAGCTTGAGACAGGGGGGTGAGAATGAGCAGTTCTTC.

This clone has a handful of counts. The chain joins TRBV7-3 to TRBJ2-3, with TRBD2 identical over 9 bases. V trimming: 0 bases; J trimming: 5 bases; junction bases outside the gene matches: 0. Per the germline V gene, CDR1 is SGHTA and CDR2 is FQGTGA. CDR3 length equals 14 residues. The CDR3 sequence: CASSLTREGDTQYF. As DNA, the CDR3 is TGTGCCAGCAGCTTAACGCGGGAGGGAGATACGCAGTATTTT.

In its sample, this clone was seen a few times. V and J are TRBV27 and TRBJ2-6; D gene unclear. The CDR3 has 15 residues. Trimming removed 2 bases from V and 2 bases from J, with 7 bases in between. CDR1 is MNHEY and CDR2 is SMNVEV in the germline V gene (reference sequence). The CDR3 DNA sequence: TGTGCCAGCAGTTTAATGATCGCTGGGGCCAACGTCCTGACTTTC. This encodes CASSLMIAGANVLTF. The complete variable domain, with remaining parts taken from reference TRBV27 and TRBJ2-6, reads EAQVTQNPRYLITVTGKKLTVTCSQNMNHEYMSWYRQDPGLGLRQIYYSMNVEVTDKGDVPEGYKVSRKEKRNFPLILESPSPNQTSLYFCASSLMIAGANVLTFGAGSRLTVL.

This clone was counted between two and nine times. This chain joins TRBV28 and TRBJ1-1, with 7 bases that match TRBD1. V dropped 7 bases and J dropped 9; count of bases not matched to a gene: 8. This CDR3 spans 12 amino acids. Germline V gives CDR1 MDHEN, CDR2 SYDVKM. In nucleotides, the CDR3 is TGTGCCAGCACCTGGCAGGGGGTACAAGCTTTCTTT. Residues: CASTWQGVQAFF.

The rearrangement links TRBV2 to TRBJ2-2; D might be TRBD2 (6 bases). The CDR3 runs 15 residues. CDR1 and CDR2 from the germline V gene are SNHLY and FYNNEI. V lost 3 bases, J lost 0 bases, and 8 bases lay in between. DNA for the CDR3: TGTGCCAGCAGTGAGGAGGGACCGAACACCGGGGAGCTGTTTTTT. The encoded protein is CASSEEGPNTGELFF.

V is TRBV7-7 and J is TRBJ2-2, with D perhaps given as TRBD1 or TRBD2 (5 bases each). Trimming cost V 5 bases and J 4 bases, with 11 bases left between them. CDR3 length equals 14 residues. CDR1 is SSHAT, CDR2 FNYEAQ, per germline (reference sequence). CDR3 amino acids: CASSAGTGTGELFF. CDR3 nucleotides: TGTGCCAGCAGCGCAGGGACCGGCACCGGGGAGCTGTTTTTT.

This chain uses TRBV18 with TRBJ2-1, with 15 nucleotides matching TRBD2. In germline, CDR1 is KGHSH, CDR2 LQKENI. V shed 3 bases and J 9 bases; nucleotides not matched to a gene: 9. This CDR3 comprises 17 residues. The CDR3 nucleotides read TGTGCCAGCTCACCGGCTGGACTAGCGGGAGGGCCGGGTGAGCAGTTCTTC. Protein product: CASSPAGLAGGPGEQFF.

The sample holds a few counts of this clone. The CDR3, as DNA: TGTGCCAGCAGCTTAGATGCGGGGAATGAGCAGTTCTTC. It encodes CASSLDAGNEQFF. The chain carries TRBV7-9 and TRBJ2-1, with a weak D call TRBD2 (6 bases). This CDR3 has 13 residues. V was trimmed by 1 base and J by 7 bases, leaving 8 bases between them. In germline, CDR1 is SEHNR, CDR2 FQNEAQ (reference sequence).